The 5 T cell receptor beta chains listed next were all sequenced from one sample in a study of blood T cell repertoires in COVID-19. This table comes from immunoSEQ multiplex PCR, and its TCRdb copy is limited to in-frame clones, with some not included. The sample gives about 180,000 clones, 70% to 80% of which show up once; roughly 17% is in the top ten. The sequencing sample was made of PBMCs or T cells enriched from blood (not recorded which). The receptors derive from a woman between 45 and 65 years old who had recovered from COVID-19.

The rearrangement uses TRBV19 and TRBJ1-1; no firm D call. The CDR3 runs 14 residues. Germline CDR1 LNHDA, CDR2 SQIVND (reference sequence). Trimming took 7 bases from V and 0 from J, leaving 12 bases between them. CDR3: CASTRWQLNTEAFF. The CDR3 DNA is TGTGCCAGTACCAGGTGGCAGCTGAACACTGAAGCTTTCTTT.

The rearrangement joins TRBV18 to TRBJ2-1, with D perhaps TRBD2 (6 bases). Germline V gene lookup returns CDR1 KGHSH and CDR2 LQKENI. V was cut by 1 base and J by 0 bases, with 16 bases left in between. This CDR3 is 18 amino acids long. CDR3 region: CASSPRAAGSSSYNEQFF. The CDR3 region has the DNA TGTGCCAGCTCACCACGGGCGGCGGGAAGTAGCTCCTACAATGAGCAGTTCTTC.

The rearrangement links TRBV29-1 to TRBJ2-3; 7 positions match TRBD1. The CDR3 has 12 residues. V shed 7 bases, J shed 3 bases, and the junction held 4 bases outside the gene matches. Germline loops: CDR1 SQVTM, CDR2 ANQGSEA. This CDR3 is CSAGTETDTQYF. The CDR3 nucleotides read TGCAGCGCCGGGACAGAAACAGATACGCAGTATTTT.

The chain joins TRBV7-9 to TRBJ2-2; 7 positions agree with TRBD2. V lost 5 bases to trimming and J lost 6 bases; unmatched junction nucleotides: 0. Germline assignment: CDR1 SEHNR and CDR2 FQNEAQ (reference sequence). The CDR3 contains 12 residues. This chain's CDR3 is CASSRGAGELFF. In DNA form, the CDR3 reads TGTGCCAGCAGCCGGGGGGCCGGGGAGCTGTTTTTT.

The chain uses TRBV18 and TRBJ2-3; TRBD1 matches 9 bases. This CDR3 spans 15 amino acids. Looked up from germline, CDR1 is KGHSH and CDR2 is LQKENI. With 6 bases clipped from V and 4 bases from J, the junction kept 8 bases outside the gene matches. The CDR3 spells CASSPGTGSSDTQYF. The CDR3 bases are TGTGCCAGCTCGCCAGGGACAGGGTCGTCAGATACGCAGTATTTT. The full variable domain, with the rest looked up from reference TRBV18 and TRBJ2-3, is NAGVMQNPRHLVRRRGQEARLRCSPMKGHSHVYWYRQLPEEGLKFMVYLQKENIIDESGMPKERFSAEFPKEGPSILRIQQVVRGDSAAYFCASSPGTGSSDTQYFGPGTRLTVL.